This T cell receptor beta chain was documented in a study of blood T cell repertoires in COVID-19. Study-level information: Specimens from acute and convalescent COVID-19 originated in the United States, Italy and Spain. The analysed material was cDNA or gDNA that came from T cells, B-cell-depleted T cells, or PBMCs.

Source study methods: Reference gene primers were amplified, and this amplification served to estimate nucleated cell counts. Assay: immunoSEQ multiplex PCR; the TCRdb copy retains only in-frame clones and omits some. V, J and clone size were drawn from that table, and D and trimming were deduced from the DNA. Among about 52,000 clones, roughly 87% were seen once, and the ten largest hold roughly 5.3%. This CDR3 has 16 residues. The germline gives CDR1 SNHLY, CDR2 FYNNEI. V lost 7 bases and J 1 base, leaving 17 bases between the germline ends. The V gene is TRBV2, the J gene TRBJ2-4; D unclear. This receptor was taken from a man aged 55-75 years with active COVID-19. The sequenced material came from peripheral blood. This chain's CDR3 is CASKSPLRKAKNIQYF. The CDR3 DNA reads TGTGCCAGCAAGTCCCCCCTGAGAAAGGCCAAAAACATTCAGTACTTC.